Following are 5 T cell receptor beta chains from one sample sequenced in a study of blood T cell repertoires in COVID-19. Produced via immunoSEQ multiplex PCR; TCRdb's table is partial and in-frame only. Of about 200,000 clones detected, approximately 82% appear once; the ten largest clones hold approximately 13%. The sequencing input was peripheral blood. These receptors originate from a human donor in a cohort sampled during active COVID-19.

V gene TRBV7-9 combines with J gene TRBJ1-1; the match to TRBD1 covers 7 bases. The length of the CDR3 is 18 residues. The V gene end was trimmed by 3 bases and the J gene end by 0 bases; junction bases not matched to a gene: 13. CDR1 and CDR2 (germline): SEHNR, FQNEAQ (reference sequence). The CDR3 loop is CASSFGVSDRYMNTEAFF. The CDR3 DNA reads TGTGCCAGCAGCTTCGGAGTCTCGGACAGGTACATGAACACTGAAGCTTTCTTT.

The rearrangement uses TRBV5-1 and TRBJ2-7; D is perhaps TRBD1 (6 bases). Trimming took 0 bases from V and 2 from J, leaving 9 bases between them. CDR3 size: 14 residues. In germline, CDR1 is SGHRS, CDR2 YFSETQ. In DNA form, the CDR3 reads TGCGCCAGCAGCTTGGTAGGGACAACCTACGAGCAGTACTTC. Translated: CASSLVGTTYEQYF.

This clone was picked up one time. CDR3 DNA sequence: TGCGCCAGCAGTGCATTGGGGGGGACCGGGGAGCTGTTTTTT. Encoded protein: CASSALGGTGELFF. This chain connects TRBV10-2 to TRBJ2-2, with 7 positions matching TRBD2. This CDR3 is 14 amino acids long. Germline CDR1 reads WSHSY; CDR2 reads SAAADI. V was clipped by 4 bases and J by 5 bases; unmatched bases: 4.

The chain joins TRBV27 to TRBJ2-3; no reliable D call. Trimming removed 3 bases from V and 2 bases from J, with 9 bases in between. The CDR3 is 14 residues long. Germline V gives CDR1 MNHEY, CDR2 SMNVEV (reference sequence). CDR3 DNA sequence: TGTGCCAGCAGTTTCTTCCTTTCCACAGATACGCAGTATTTT. This translates into CASSFFLSTDTQYF.

Only one count was recorded for this clone. The chain recombines TRBV19 with TRBJ1-5; 7 bases line up with TRBD1. There are 15 residues in the CDR3. V gave up 5 bases and J gave up 6 bases; unmatched junction bases: 10. Germline lookup yields CDR1 LNHDA and CDR2 SQIVND (reference sequence). The CDR3 DNA reads TGTGCCAGTAGTCCCGGGACAGCTTCTCTTCAGCCCCAGCATTTT. This translates into CASSPGTASLQPQHF. Based on the CDR3 plus reference TRBV19 and TRBJ1-5, the full variable domain is DGGITQSPKYLFRKEGQNVTLSCEQNLNHDAMYWYRQDPGQGLRLIYYSQIVNDFQKGDIAEGYSVSREKKESFPLTVTSAQKNPTAFYLCASSPGTASLQPQHFGDGTRLSIL.